This T cell receptor beta chain was found in a study of cytomegalovirus exposure and HLA in healthy donors. CDR3 length equals 14 residues. V was pared by 2 bases and J by 8 bases, with 2 bases of the junction left unmatched. The V gene's germline CDR1 is SGHDN and CDR2 FVKESK. The PCR contained 60 Vbeta and 13 Jbeta primers. TCRdb's copy holds only in-frame clones and misses some; the assay was immunoSEQ multiplex PCR. This sample's table has about 210,000 clones. This sequence originates from a young woman in good health and CMV-seropositive. Material: PBMCs. V gene TRBV14 combines with J gene TRBJ2-1, with 11 bases lining up with TRBD2. The CDR3 spells CASSQTSGSDEQFF. The DNA of the CDR3 is TGTGCCAGCAGCCAAACTAGCGGGAGTGATGAGCAGTTCTTC.